This entry lists 27 T cell receptor beta chains sequenced from one sample in a study of T cell responses to AZD1222 COVID-19 vaccine. Profiled with immunoSEQ multiplex PCR; TCRdb holds only in-frame clones, not every one. The data show roughly 200,000 clones, approximately 94% seen once. This sample comprised peripheral blood, obtained on day 0 of MenACWY control vaccination. These receptors originate from an adult in good health.

CDR3 bases: TGTGCCAGCAGCGCGGCCCTTAATGAAAAACTGTTTTTT. This gives the protein CASSAALNEKLFF. The chain links TRBV7-9 to TRBJ1-4; D ambiguous. The V end was cut by 5 bases, the J end by 4 bases, with 8 bases between. Germline CDR1 and CDR2: SEHNR and FQNEAQ (reference sequence). This CDR3 is 13 amino acids long.

In this sample, this clone turned up once. The V gene is TRBV6-5, the J gene TRBJ2-1; tentatively, D is TRBD1 (6 bases). This CDR3 comprises 11 residues. Germline assignment: CDR1 MNHEY and CDR2 SVGAGI. V shed 2 bases and J shed 13 bases, with 9 bases lying between them. The CDR3 nucleotides read TGTGCCAGCAGTTACGGGACATATCAGTTCTTC. It is translated as CASSYGTYQFF.

The chain joins TRBV2 to TRBJ1-1, with D unclear. V lost 8 bases and J 4 bases, leaving 20 bases between the germline ends. CDR1 and CDR2 from the germline V gene are SNHLY and FYNNEI. The CDR3 is 15 amino acids. Written as DNA, the CDR3 is TGTGCCAGCGAGCCCGTCGAGGGTCTAGGCACTGAAGCTTTCTTT. Protein product: CASEPVEGLGTEAFF.

V usage is TRBV11-2 and J usage is TRBJ1-1, with D tentatively TRBD1 (5 bases). The CDR3 spans 13 residues. Germline lookup yields CDR1 SGHAT and CDR2 FQNNGV. Trimming removed 1 base from V and 5 bases from J, with 8 bases in between. CDR3 sequence: CASSLGGATEAFF. The CDR3 DNA follows: TGTGCCAGCAGCTTAGGCGGGGCGACTGAAGCTTTCTTT.

The rearrangement links TRBV2 to TRBJ1-4; D is perhaps TRBD1 (6 bases). Germline values: CDR1 SNHLY, CDR2 FYNNEI. Deletions cut 5 bases from V and 8 bases from J, with 21 bases between. CDR3 length: 16 residues. CDR3 protein: CASSKGGSPRGEKLFF. In nucleotides, the CDR3 is TGTGCCAGCAGTAAGGGGGGGAGCCCCCGGGGGGAAAAACTGTTTTTT. Looking up the rest from reference TRBV2 and TRBJ1-4 gives the full variable domain: EPEVTQTPSHQVTQMGQEVILRCVPISNHLYFYWYRQILGQKVEFLVSFYNNEISEKSEIFDDQFSVERPDGSNFTLKIRSTKLEDSAMYFCASSKGGSPRGEKLFFGSGTQLSVL.

The chain has TRBV5-4 and TRBJ1-2; D gene ambiguous. The CDR3 length is 14 residues. Germline V gene data show CDR1 as SGHNT and CDR2 as YYREEE (reference sequence). Trimming pared 1 base from V and 6 bases from J, leaving 13 bases between. In DNA form, the CDR3 reads TGTGCCAGCAGCTTGCGGACCCAAATAGATGGCTACACCTTC. Translating it yields CASSLRTQIDGYTF. Full variable domain (missing parts from reference TRBV5-4 and TRBJ1-2): ETGVTQSPTHLIKTRGQQVTLRCSSQSGHNTVSWYQQALGQGPQFIFQYYREEENGRGNFPPRFSGLQFPNYSSELNVNALELDDSALYLCASSLRTQIDGYTFGSGTRLTVV.

The chain joins TRBV7-9 to TRBJ2-3; tentatively, D is TRBD1 or TRBD2 (5 bases each). Germline CDR1 reads SEHNR; CDR2 reads FQNEAQ (reference sequence). This CDR3 has 16 residues. V dropped 0 bases and J dropped 2 bases, with 12 bases sitting between them. CDR3 in amino acids: CASSLARGLFTDTQYF. The CDR3 DNA reads TGTGCCAGCAGCTTAGCCCGGGGCTTATTCACAGATACGCAGTATTTT.

The chain recombines TRBV6-5 with TRBJ1-4; D gene unclear. Germline loops: CDR1 MNHEY, CDR2 SVGAGI. The CDR3 has 15 amino acids. V lost 5 bases and J lost 3, with 13 bases in between. CDR3 amino acids: CASSNPRQANEKLFF. DNA of the CDR3: TGTGCCAGCAGTAACCCCCGGCAGGCTAATGAAAAACTGTTTTTT.

The chain uses TRBV24-1 and TRBJ2-6; no firm D call. Germline CDR1 reads KGHDR; CDR2 reads SFDVKD. CDR3 length equals 15 residues. V lost 4 bases and J lost 2, with 8 bases in between. The CDR3 here is CATSDTRTGANVLTF. DNA of the CDR3: TGTGCCACCAGTGACACCCGGACTGGGGCCAACGTCCTGACTTTC.

This clone was counted a few times. The chain has TRBV7-2 and TRBJ2-7; no clear D gene. The CDR3 sequence is 14 residues long. V was cut by 5 bases and J by 3 bases, with 14 bases left in between. Germline CDR1 and CDR2: SGHTA and FQGNSA. The chain's CDR3 is CASSPFSRGYEQYF. DNA for the CDR3: TGTGCCAGCAGCCCGTTCAGTAGAGGCTACGAGCAGTACTTC.

This clone has a handful of counts. The rearrangement links TRBV5-8 to TRBJ1-5, with D perhaps TRBD1 (5 bases). Looked up from germline, CDR1 is SGHTS and CDR2 is YDEGEE. The CDR3 runs to 15 residues. The V end was cut by 3 bases, the J end by 1 base, with 11 bases between. CDR3 amino acids: CASSWRGGSNQPQHF. The CDR3 bases are TGTGCCAGCAGCTGGCGGGGGGGGAGCAATCAGCCCCAGCATTTT.

This chain connects TRBV7-9 to TRBJ2-7; 8 nucleotides line up with TRBD1. The CDR3 consists of 15 residues. The V gene end was trimmed by 5 bases and the J gene end by 4 bases; junction bases not matched to a gene: 10. The germline V gene has CDR1 SEHNR and CDR2 FQNEAQ (reference sequence). The CDR3 DNA sequence: TGTGCCAGCAGCCAAACAGGGGGTCTAGGGTACGAGCAGTACTTC. It codes for CASSQTGGLGYEQYF. The whole variable domain, remainder taken from reference TRBV7-9 and TRBJ2-7, is DTGVSQNPRHKITKRGQNVTFRCDPISEHNRLYWYRQTLGQGPEFLTYFQNEAQLEKSRLLSDRFSAERPKGSFSTLEIQRTEQGDSAMYLCASSQTGGLGYEQYFGPGTRLTVT.

V usage is TRBV4-2 and J usage is TRBJ2-5, with 7 bases identical to TRBD2. Per germline, CDR1 LGHNA and CDR2 YNFKEQ. The CDR3 contains 16 residues. The V segment lost 1 base and the J segment 5 bases; nucleotides outside the gene matches: 10. The CDR3 nucleotides read TGTGCCAGCAGCCAAGCCCCCCAGCGGGGAGGGGAGACCCAGTACTTC. This sequence encodes CASSQAPQRGGETQYF.

The chain uses TRBV18 and TRBJ1-4; D uncertain. Trimming shortened V by 6 bases and J by 8 bases, and 7 bases separated the two germline ends. CDR3 size: 11 residues. Per the germline V gene, CDR1 is KGHSH and CDR2 is LQKENI. In nucleotides, the CDR3 is TGTGCCAGCTCCCCCCGAGAAAAACTGTTTTTT. This sequence encodes CASSPREKLFF.

This chain joins TRBV5-5 and TRBJ1-6, with 8 bases lining up with TRBD1. Germline V CDR1 and CDR2: SGHKS, YYEKEE (reference sequence). V was pared by 3 bases and J by 0 bases, with 8 bases of the junction left unmatched. This CDR3 region has 18 residues. CDR3 region: CASSSGIQGVSYNSPLHF. The CDR3, as DNA: TGTGCCAGCAGCTCCGGAATACAGGGGGTCTCCTATAATTCACCCCTCCACTTT.

The rearrangement uses TRBV19 and TRBJ1-2; 7 bases map to TRBD1. V gave up 0 bases and J gave up 3 bases; unmatched junction bases: 1. The CDR3 runs 14 residues. CDR1 is LNHDA and CDR2 is SQIVND in the germline V gene (reference sequence). The DNA of the CDR3 is TGTGCCAGTAGTATAGACACAGGGGACTATGGCTACACCTTC. This translates into CASSIDTGDYGYTF.

The chain recombines TRBV30 with TRBJ1-2; TRBD1 agrees at 8 bases. J lost 4 bases, V lost 1 base, and 5 bases had no gene match. The CDR3 is 14 residues long. Germline CDR1 GTSNPN, CDR2 SVGIG (reference sequence). CDR3 coding DNA: TGTGCCTGGAGTGAAGGACAGGGAAGCTATGGCTACACCTTC. Protein sequence: CAWSEGQGSYGYTF.

V usage is TRBV2 and J usage is TRBJ1-2; TRBD1 matches at 7 bases. V shed 6 bases and J 1 base; nucleotides not matched to a gene: 8. Germline-derived CDR1 and CDR2 are SNHLY and FYNNEI. This CDR3 has 15 amino acids. In DNA form, the CDR3 reads TGTGCCAGCAGACTACAGGGGACCCTTAACTATGGCTACACCTTC. Its protein is CASRLQGTLNYGYTF.

This clone came up a few times. The V call is TRBV5-1, the J call TRBJ1-3; D remains unclear. CDR1 is SGHRS and CDR2 is YFSETQ in the germline V gene. The CDR3 contains 16 residues. Trimming took 4 bases from V and 0 from J, leaving 14 bases between them. This CDR3 is CASSPGVGFSGNTIYF. The DNA of the CDR3 is TGCGCCAGCAGCCCAGGAGTGGGGTTCTCTGGAAACACCATATATTTT.

V is TRBV5-6 and J is TRBJ2-3; D may be TRBD1 (6 bases). Germline V gene data show CDR1 as SGHDT and CDR2 as YYEEEE. The V gene lost 4 bases and the J gene lost 3 bases, with 12 bases spanning the gap. The CDR3 totals 14 residues. CDR3 loop: CASSQGLSTDTQYF. CDR3 DNA: TGTGCCAGCAGCCAGGGGCTGTCGACAGATACGCAGTATTTT.

This chain connects TRBV19 to TRBJ2-1, with 9 bases lining up with TRBD2. The ends lost 5 bases at V and 0 bases at J; junction bases unmatched: 2. The CDR3 sequence is 15 residues long. Germline lookup yields CDR1 LNHDA and CDR2 SQIVND (reference sequence). In DNA form, the CDR3 reads TGTGCCAGTAGTGTTAGCGGGAGCTCCTACAATGAGCAGTTCTTC. The encoded protein is CASSVSGSSYNEQFF.

J is TRBJ2-3 and V is TRBV19; D is ambiguous. CDR3 size: 16 residues. Trimming cost V 3 bases and J 3 bases, with 16 bases left between them. Per the germline V gene, CDR1 is LNHDA and CDR2 is SQIVND (reference sequence). This chain's CDR3 is CASSMGWLKGTDTQYF. In nucleotides, the CDR3 is TGTGCCAGTAGTATGGGGTGGTTGAAGGGAACAGATACGCAGTATTTT.

The chain recombines TRBV19 with TRBJ1-2; D is unclear. V lost 1 base and J 8 bases, leaving 11 bases between the germline ends. The length of the CDR3 is 13 residues. CDR1 is LNHDA, CDR2 SQIVND, per germline (reference sequence). Written as DNA, the CDR3 is TGTGCCAGTAGTATAGGAGGAGGGAGAGGCTACACCTTC. This codes for CASSIGGGRGYTF.

The chain is built from TRBV5-1 and TRBJ2-2; D may match TRBD1 or TRBD2 (5 bases each). This CDR3 spans 15 amino acids. Germline lookup yields CDR1 SGHRS and CDR2 YFSETQ. The ends were cut back, 0 bases at V and 2 bases at J, with 8 bases in the middle. Here the CDR3 reads CASSLDGTNTGELFF. CDR3 coding DNA: TGCGCCAGCAGCTTGGATGGGACCAACACCGGGGAGCTGTTTTTT.

The chain carries TRBV18 and TRBJ1-3; D is undetermined. Germline V gene data show CDR1 as KGHSH and CDR2 as LQKENI. The CDR3 runs 14 residues. Trimming left V 0 bases short and J 7 bases short, with 10 bases between. For the CDR3, the DNA is TGTGCCAGCTCACCACCCCCCGAAGGCAACACCATATATTTT. Protein product: CASSPPPEGNTIYF. The variable domain in full, with the rest retrieved from reference TRBV18 and TRBJ1-3, is NAGVMQNPRHLVRRRGQEARLRCSPMKGHSHVYWYRQLPEEGLKFMVYLQKENIIDESGMPKERFSAEFPKEGPSILRIQQVVRGDSAAYFCASSPPPEGNTIYFGEGSWLTVV.

This clone appeared once. This chain joins TRBV19 and TRBJ2-2; D perhaps matches TRBD2 (6 bases). The CDR3 totals 13 residues. Germline V gene data show CDR1 as LNHDA and CDR2 as SQIVND (reference sequence). Trimming left V 10 bases short and J 6 bases short, with 15 bases between. CDR3 coding DNA: TGTGCCATACCGGGACTTCTTCCCGGGGAGCTGTTTTTT. This translates into CAIPGLLPGELFF.

This clone was counted a few times. The gene calls are TRBV28 and TRBJ1-2, with D possibly being TRBD1 (6 bases). The V end was cut by 6 bases, the J end by 3 bases, with 14 bases between. The germline V gene encodes CDR1 MDHEN and CDR2 SYDVKM. This CDR3 has 14 amino acids. In DNA, the CDR3 is TGTGCCAGCAGCTTCGGGCAGGGGCACTATGGCTACACCTTC. Its protein product is CASSFGQGHYGYTF.